This is a list of T cell receptor beta chains from one sample in a study of liver allograft versus peripheral blood T cells. TCRdb itself ran the reads through MiXCR, one entry per CDR3 protein. The table shows about 880 distinct CDR3 sequences, with roughly a sixth occurring only once. These receptors came from a human patient who had a liver transplant. Some of the T cells might come from the graft donor. The CDR3 runs from the conserved cysteine through the conserved F or W. D genes are given only for firm matches. Clone size is given for some rows only: seen once, a few or many times, or a class if the clone is expanded.

clone_size: medium-sized; j_call: TRBJ1-6; d_call: NA; cdr3_length: 16; v_call: TRBV5-4; cdr3_aa: CASRSTTGSRNSPLHF; cdr3_nt: TGTGCCAGCAGGTCGACCACAGGGTCCCGGAATTCACCCCTCCACTTT
clone_size: medium-sized; j_call: TRBJ1-5; d_call: NA; cdr3_length: 14; v_call: TRBV28; cdr3_aa: CASSLSGVNQPQHF; cdr3_nt: TGTGCCAGCAGTTTATCAGGGGTCAATCAGCCCCAGCATTTT
clone_size: medium-sized; j_call: TRBJ1-5; d_call: NA; cdr3_length: 10; v_call: TRBV28; cdr3_aa: CASSFTFQHF; cdr3_nt: TGTGCCAGCAGTTTTACCTTCCAGCATTTT
clone_size: medium-sized; j_call: TRBJ2-7; d_call: TRBD2; cdr3_length: 14; v_call: TRBV12-3/TRBV12-4; cdr3_aa: CASSFGLAGAEQYF; cdr3_nt: TGTGCCAGCAGTTTCGGGCTAGCGGGAGCCGAGCAGTACTTC
clone_size: large; j_call: TRBJ1-1; d_call: NA; cdr3_length: 13; v_call: TRBV29-1; cdr3_aa: CSVVGGPSAEAFF; cdr3_nt: TGCAGCGTTGTAGGGGGGCCATCTGCTGAAGCTTTCTTT
clone_size: medium-sized; j_call: TRBJ1-5; d_call: NA; cdr3_length: 14; v_call: TRBV6-5; cdr3_aa: CASSYSRQNQPQHF; cdr3_nt: TGTGCCAGCAGTTATTCAAGACAGAATCAGCCCCAGCATTTT
clone_size: large; j_call: TRBJ1-2; d_call: NA; cdr3_length: 15; v_call: TRBV5-5; cdr3_aa: CASSFGVRTNYGYTF; cdr3_nt: TGTGCCAGCAGCTTTGGGGTCAGGACTAACTATGGCTACACCTTC
clone_size: NA; j_call: TRBJ1-1; d_call: TRBD1; cdr3_length: 15; v_call: TRBV30; cdr3_aa: CAWKRAGQGNTEAFF; cdr3_nt: TGTGCCTGGAAAAGGGCGGGACAGGGAAACACTGAAGCTTTCTTT
clone_size: NA; j_call: TRBJ1-2; d_call: NA; cdr3_length: 13; v_call: TRBV20-1; cdr3_aa: CSAREQIKYGYTF; cdr3_nt: TGCAGTGCTAGAGAACAGATAAAGTATGGCTACACCTTC
clone_size: NA; j_call: TRBJ2-7; d_call: NA; cdr3_length: 12; v_call: TRBV20-1; cdr3_aa: CSARVWSYEQYF; cdr3_nt: TGCAGTGCTAGAGTTTGGTCCTACGAGCAGTACTTC
clone_size: large; j_call: TRBJ1-6; d_call: NA; cdr3_length: 14; v_call: TRBV6-5; cdr3_aa: CASTLLALHSPLHF; cdr3_nt: TGTGCCAGCACTCTTTTGGCCCTTCATTCACCCCTCCACTTT
clone_size: medium-sized; j_call: TRBJ1-1; d_call: TRBD1; cdr3_length: 15; v_call: TRBV27; cdr3_aa: CASSSLEGGRAEAFF; cdr3_nt: TGTGCCAGCAGTTCCCTGGAAGGGGGCCGGGCTGAAGCTTTCTTT
clone_size: few; j_call: TRBJ2-2; d_call: TRBD2; cdr3_length: 15; v_call: TRBV12-3/TRBV12-4; cdr3_aa: CASRLAGTNTGELFF; cdr3_nt: TGTGCCAGCAGGCTAGCGGGAACGAACACCGGGGAGCTGTTTTTT
clone_size: medium-sized; j_call: TRBJ1-1; d_call: NA; cdr3_length: 13; v_call: TRBV19; cdr3_aa: CASTSYVVAEAFF; cdr3_nt: TGTGCCAGTACCTCGTATGTCGTAGCTGAAGCTTTCTTT
clone_size: medium-sized; j_call: TRBJ1-2; d_call: TRBD1; cdr3_length: 12; v_call: TRBV10-3; cdr3_aa: CATQGQTYGYTF; cdr3_nt: TGTGCCACGCAGGGACAGACCTATGGCTACACCTTC
clone_size: once; j_call: TRBJ2-7; d_call: TRBD1; cdr3_length: 13; v_call: TRBV6-6; cdr3_aa: CASTPGTASEQYF; cdr3_nt: TGTGCCAGCACCCCCGGGACAGCTTCTGAGCAGTACTTC
clone_size: medium-sized; j_call: TRBJ2-7; d_call: TRBD1; cdr3_length: 17; v_call: TRBV18; cdr3_aa: CASSVNQGARRNYEQYF; cdr3_nt: TGTGCCAGCTCCGTTAACCAGGGGGCTAGAAGGAACTACGAGCAGTACTTC
clone_size: NA; j_call: TRBJ2-7; d_call: TRBD1; cdr3_length: 15; v_call: TRBV28; cdr3_aa: CASSSPGTGGHEQYF; cdr3_nt: TGTGCCAGCAGTTCGCCCGGGACAGGGGGGCACGAGCAGTACTTC
clone_size: large; j_call: TRBJ1-2; d_call: NA; cdr3_length: 14; v_call: TRBV5-6; cdr3_aa: CASSIETVSYGYTF; cdr3_nt: TGTGCCAGCAGCATAGAGACAGTCTCCTATGGCTACACCTTC
clone_size: hyperexpanded; j_call: TRBJ2-1; d_call: NA; cdr3_length: 13; v_call: TRBV6-1; cdr3_aa: CATPTGSGNEQFF; cdr3_nt: TGTGCCACCCCAACAGGGAGTGGAAATGAGCAGTTCTTC
clone_size: NA; j_call: TRBJ2-3; d_call: NA; cdr3_length: 16; v_call: TRBV20-1; cdr3_aa: CSARDWREAFTDTQYF; cdr3_nt: TGCAGTGCTAGAGATTGGAGGGAGGCTTTCACAGATACGCAGTATTTT
clone_size: medium-sized; j_call: TRBJ1-2; d_call: TRBD1; cdr3_length: 15; v_call: TRBV19; cdr3_aa: CASSPTSTGSRGYTF; cdr3_nt: TGTGCCAGTAGTCCGACCTCGACAGGGTCTCGAGGCTACACCTTC
clone_size: large; j_call: TRBJ1-2; d_call: NA; cdr3_length: 14; v_call: TRBV6-1; cdr3_aa: CASSEVEGHYGYTF; cdr3_nt: TGTGCCAGCAGTGAAGTCGAGGGTCACTATGGCTACACCTTC
clone_size: large; j_call: TRBJ2-3; d_call: NA; cdr3_length: 13; v_call: TRBV6-2/TRBV6-3; cdr3_aa: CASSYLRTDTQYF; cdr3_nt: TGTGCCAGCAGTTACCTCCGCACAGATACGCAGTATTTT
clone_size: large; j_call: TRBJ1-1; d_call: NA; cdr3_length: 14; v_call: TRBV19; cdr3_aa: CASSIVGSYTEAFF; cdr3_nt: TGTGCCAGTAGTATTGTCGGGAGCTACACTGAAGCTTTCTTT
clone_size: large; j_call: TRBJ2-2; d_call: TRBD2; cdr3_length: 19; v_call: TRBV19; cdr3_aa: CASSLVGLAGGKNTGELFF; cdr3_nt: TGTGCCAGTAGCCTCGTGGGACTAGCGGGAGGGAAGAACACCGGGGAGCTGTTTTTT
clone_size: medium-sized; j_call: TRBJ1-2; d_call: NA; cdr3_length: 14; v_call: TRBV5-4; cdr3_aa: CASSLIRKGDGYTF; cdr3_nt: TGTGCCAGCAGCTTGATAAGGAAGGGCGATGGCTACACCTTC
clone_size: NA; j_call: TRBJ2-3; d_call: NA; cdr3_length: 13; v_call: TRBV9; cdr3_aa: CASSATRPDTQYF; cdr3_nt: TGTGCCAGCAGCGCGACCCGGCCGGATACGCAGTATTTT
clone_size: large; j_call: TRBJ1-5; d_call: NA; cdr3_length: 14; v_call: TRBV19; cdr3_aa: CASQQDFSNQPQHF; cdr3_nt: TGTGCCAGCCAACAGGACTTTAGCAATCAGCCCCAGCATTTT
clone_size: large; j_call: TRBJ1-2; d_call: NA; cdr3_length: 11; v_call: TRBV19; cdr3_aa: CASTDRYGYTF; cdr3_nt: TGTGCCAGTACGGATCGCTATGGCTACACCTTC
clone_size: medium-sized; j_call: TRBJ2-7; d_call: NA; cdr3_length: 13; v_call: TRBV6-5; cdr3_aa: CASSYSGGGEQYF; cdr3_nt: TGTGCCAGCAGTTACTCGGGAGGAGGCGAGCAGTACTTC
clone_size: medium-sized; j_call: TRBJ1-2; d_call: TRBD1; cdr3_length: 14; v_call: TRBV20-1; cdr3_aa: CSAPPRTGHYGYTF; cdr3_nt: TGCAGTGCTCCACCCCGGACAGGGCACTATGGCTACACCTTC
clone_size: few; j_call: TRBJ1-3; d_call: NA; cdr3_length: 19; v_call: TRBV7-9; cdr3_aa: CASSLARGTDDLSGNTIYF; cdr3_nt: TGTGCCAGCAGCTTAGCGCGCGGGACGGATGACCTCTCTGGAAACACCATATATTTT
clone_size: NA; j_call: TRBJ1-5; d_call: NA; cdr3_length: 14; v_call: TRBV12-3/TRBV12-4; cdr3_aa: CASSRTLADQPQHF; cdr3_nt: TGTGCCAGCAGCCGGACCCTGGCGGATCAGCCCCAGCATTTT
clone_size: once; j_call: TRBJ1-5; d_call: NA; cdr3_length: 14; v_call: TRBV5-4; cdr3_aa: CASSLAASQEPQHF; cdr3_nt: TGTGCCAGCAGCCTTGCGGCTAGTCAGGAGCCCCAGCATTTT
clone_size: large; j_call: TRBJ1-2; d_call: NA; cdr3_length: 13; v_call: TRBV18; cdr3_aa: CASSPSSAYGYTF; cdr3_nt: TGTGCCAGCTCACCGTCATCGGCCTATGGCTACACCTTC
clone_size: medium-sized; j_call: TRBJ2-1; d_call: TRBD2; cdr3_length: 16; v_call: TRBV20-1; cdr3_aa: CSARSLAGFSYNEQFF; cdr3_nt: TGCAGTGCTAGATCCCTAGCGGGTTTCTCCTACAATGAGCAGTTCTTC
clone_size: NA; j_call: TRBJ1-1; d_call: NA; cdr3_length: 12; v_call: TRBV14; cdr3_aa: CASSHTSNRAFF; cdr3_nt: TGTGCCAGCAGCCACACTAGTAACAGGGCTTTCTTT
clone_size: large; j_call: TRBJ1-2; d_call: TRBD1; cdr3_length: 15; v_call: TRBV27; cdr3_aa: CASSFSRDRTAGYTF; cdr3_nt: TGTGCCAGCAGTTTCTCCCGGGACAGGACGGCTGGCTACACCTTC
clone_size: large; j_call: TRBJ1-1; d_call: TRBD1; cdr3_length: 17; v_call: TRBV19; cdr3_aa: CASSVTGGGPFNTEAFF; cdr3_nt: TGTGCCAGTAGTGTAACAGGGGGAGGTCCCTTTAACACTGAAGCTTTCTTT
clone_size: NA; j_call: TRBJ1-1; d_call: TRBD1; cdr3_length: 16; v_call: TRBV6-1; cdr3_aa: CASSQRPGTANTEAFF; cdr3_nt: TGTGCCAGCAGTCAGCGTCCCGGGACAGCGAACACTGAAGCTTTCTTT